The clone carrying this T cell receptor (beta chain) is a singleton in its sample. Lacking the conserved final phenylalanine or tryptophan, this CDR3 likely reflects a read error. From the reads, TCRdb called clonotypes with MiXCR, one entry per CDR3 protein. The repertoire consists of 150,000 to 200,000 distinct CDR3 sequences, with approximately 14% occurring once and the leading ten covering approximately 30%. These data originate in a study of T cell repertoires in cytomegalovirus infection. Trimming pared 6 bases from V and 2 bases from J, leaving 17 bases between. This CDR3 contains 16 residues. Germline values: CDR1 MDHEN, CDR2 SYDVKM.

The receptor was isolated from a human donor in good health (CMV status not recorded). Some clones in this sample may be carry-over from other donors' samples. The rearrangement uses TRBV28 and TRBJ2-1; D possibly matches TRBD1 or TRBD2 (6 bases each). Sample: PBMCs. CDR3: CASSSSGAPAYNEQFS. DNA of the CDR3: TGTGCCAGCAGCAGCTCGGGGGCGCCCGCCTACAATGAGCAGTTCTCC.